This T cell receptor beta chain stems from a study of CD4 and CD8 cells across lung adenocarcinoma regions. This clonotype occurred a few times. At one boundary the junction diverges from the germline segment, which might be a read error. TCRdb processed the PCR reads anew with MiXCR; each CDR3 protein has one entry. The sample shows some 16,000 distinct CDR3 sequences, roughly 50% of them seen only once. The germline gives CDR1 MNHNS, CDR2 SASEGT. The CDR3 covers 14 residues. The patients had localized lung adenocarcinoma, a non-small cell subtype. Material: CD8+ T cells from the center of a lung tumor. The chain is built from TRBV6-1 and TRBJ2-1; 8 nucleotides match TRBD2. The J call may be wrong; the DNA end is better matched by TRBJ2-5. The TCR comes from a female donor with lung adenocarcinoma. The CD4 and CD8 labels of this study may be unreliable. CDR3 coding DNA: TGTGCGGGCAGCGGGGGCGGGGACCAAGAGATCCAGTACTTC. Protein sequence: CAGSGGGDQEIQYF.